These 27 T cell receptor beta chains originate from one sample sequenced in a study of cytomegalovirus exposure and HLA in healthy donors. It was with 60 Vbeta and 13 Jbeta primers that the PCR ran. Clones were sequenced by immunoSEQ multiplex PCR, and TCRdb holds only the in-frame ones, with some missing. The top ten clones hold over 1.3% of a sample with 150,000 to 170,000 clones, around 75% of them seen once. Source material: PBMCs. These receptors were collected from a man aged 18 to 29 in good health and CMV-seronegative.

This chain joins TRBV6-5 and TRBJ1-6; 7 nucleotides line up with TRBD1. In germline, CDR1 is MNHEY, CDR2 SVGAGI. The CDR3 contains 16 residues. With 4 bases clipped from V and 4 bases from J, the junction kept 7 bases outside the gene matches. As DNA, the CDR3 is TGTGCCAGCAGTTTACGGGGGACAGCTTATAATTCACCCCTCCACTTT. Its protein product is CASSLRGTAYNSPLHF.

The V and J genes are TRBV27 and TRBJ2-7; 11 nucleotides align to TRBD1. The CDR3 spans 17 residues. Germline trimming cut 0 bases from V and 2 bases from J; bases unmatched to any gene: 6. The germline V gene encodes CDR1 MNHEY and CDR2 SMNVEV (reference sequence). The CDR3 spells CASSLSTGDRGTYEQYF. The DNA of the CDR3 is TGTGCCAGCAGTTTATCGACCGGGGACAGGGGGACCTACGAGCAGTACTTC.

J is TRBJ2-1 and V is TRBV11-2, with D perhaps matching TRBD2 (5 bases). The V and J ends lost 3 bases and 6 bases respectively, with 9 bases between them. Looked up from germline, CDR1 is SGHAT and CDR2 is FQNNGV. The CDR3 is made up of 13 amino acids. The CDR3 loop reads CASSLRTFNEQFF. CDR3 nucleotides: TGTGCCAGCAGCTTGCGGACTTTCAATGAGCAGTTCTTC.

The rearrangement joins TRBV7-9 to TRBJ1-3, with D possibly TRBD1 on 6 matching bases. CDR3 length: 15 amino acids. Looked up from germline, CDR1 is SEHNR and CDR2 is FQNEAQ (reference sequence). Trimming stripped 4 bases from V and 1 base from J, with 11 bases between. The CDR3 nucleotides read TGTGCCAGCAGCTGGGTAACAGGGTCTGGAAACACCATATATTTT. This gives the protein CASSWVTGSGNTIYF.

This clone was observed many times. The V gene is TRBV5-4, the J gene TRBJ2-4; 14 bases are a match to TRBD2. V dropped 4 bases and J dropped 6; count of bases not matched to a gene: 6. From germline, CDR1 is SGHNT and CDR2 YYREEE (reference sequence). The CDR3 contains 16 residues. The CDR3 spells CASSRGLAGDGNIQYF. CDR3 nucleotides: TGTGCCAGCAGCCGGGGACTAGCGGGAGATGGAAACATTCAGTACTTC.

This chain connects TRBV11-2 to TRBJ2-7; 11 nucleotides align to TRBD2. The length of the CDR3 is 14 residues. V dropped 6 bases and J dropped 3; count of bases not matched to a gene: 4. Germline V gives CDR1 SGHAT, CDR2 FQNNGV. The CDR3 is CASRGTSGFYEQYF. The CDR3 DNA reads as TGTGCCAGCAGGGGGACTAGCGGTTTCTACGAGCAGTACTTC.

This chain connects TRBV7-8 to TRBJ2-7, with D tentatively TRBD1 (8 bases). CDR1 and CDR2 from the germline V gene are SGHVS and FQNEAQ. CDR3 length equals 16 residues. V shed 5 bases and J shed 2 bases, with 19 bases lying between them. The chain's CDR3 is CASSPLQGGGPYEQYF. The CDR3 DNA follows: TGTGCCAGCAGCCCGCTACAGGGGGGGGGCCCCTACGAGCAGTACTTC. Full variable domain (remainder filled in from reference TRBV7-8 and TRBJ2-7): GAGVSQSPRYKVAKRGQDVALRCDPISGHVSLFWYQQALGQGPEFLTYFQNEAQLDKSGLPSDRFFAERPEGSVSTLKIQRTQQEDSAVYLCASSPLQGGGPYEQYFGPGTRLTVT.

The rearrangement joins TRBV7-2 to TRBJ2-2; 10 nucleotides align to TRBD1. The J segment lost 7 bases and the V segment lost 5 bases, leaving 7 bases of the junction unmatched. The CDR3 has 15 amino acids. Germline lookup yields CDR1 SGHTA and CDR2 FQGNSA. CDR3 nucleotide sequence: TGTGCCAGCAGCCCTCGACAGGGGGCTAACGGGGAGCTGTTTTTT. Residues: CASSPRQGANGELFF.

The CDR3 reads CASSLGIPGHYSYEQYF. The CDR3 nucleotides read TGTGCCAGCAGTTTGGGGATTCCGGGACACTACTCCTACGAGCAGTACTTC. This rearrangement joins TRBV28 to TRBJ2-7; D possibly corresponds to TRBD1 (6 bases). V lost 3 bases and J lost 0, with 18 bases in between. CDR3 length equals 17 residues. The germline CDR1 and CDR2 sequences are MDHEN and SYDVKM.

This chain links TRBV25-1 with TRBJ1-1; 8 bases fit TRBD1. Looked up from germline, CDR1 is MGHDK and CDR2 is SYGVNS. The CDR3 loop spans 15 amino acids. J was trimmed by 5 bases and V by 2 bases; bases with no gene match: 7. The CDR3 DNA follows: TGTGCCAGCAGTGAAGCCCCGACAGGGGTTACTGAAGCTTTCTTT. Residues: CASSEAPTGVTEAFF.

This sequence joins TRBV13 and TRBJ2-3, with a weak D call TRBD1 (6 bases). Germline V lookup: CDR1 PRHDT, CDR2 FYEKMQ (reference sequence). CDR3 length equals 14 residues. Trimming stripped 0 bases from V and 6 bases from J, with 10 bases between. The CDR3 loop reads CASSLGPTGDTQYF. The CDR3 DNA is TGTGCCAGCAGCTTAGGGCCCACAGGGGATACGCAGTATTTT.

The rearrangement uses TRBV28 and TRBJ2-4; 7 bases are shared with TRBD1. The CDR3 totals 14 residues. Per germline, CDR1 MDHEN and CDR2 SYDVKM. V lost 5 bases and J lost 2; bases outside the gene matches: 3. The CDR3 sequence is CASSPGGTKNIQYF. The CDR3 DNA follows: TGTGCCAGCAGTCCAGGGGGAACCAAAAACATTCAGTACTTC.

This clone was found once. J is TRBJ2-1 and V is TRBV30, with 7 bases fitting TRBD2. V trimming: 4 bases; J trimming: 3 bases; junction bases outside the gene matches: 9. The CDR3 covers 15 residues. Germline V gives CDR1 GTSNPN, CDR2 SVGIG (reference sequence). CDR3 protein: CAWTNWGGGYNEQFF. The CDR3 DNA reads as TGTGCCTGGACCAACTGGGGGGGAGGCTACAATGAGCAGTTCTTC.

V and J are TRBV6-5 and TRBJ2-7; the D gene is possibly TRBD2 (6 bases). The CDR3 covers 13 residues. Trimming stripped 7 bases from V and 2 bases from J, with 12 bases between. From germline, CDR1 is MNHEY and CDR2 SVGAGI. The CDR3 DNA is TGTGCCAGCACCCCGGGAGAAACCTACGAGCAGTACTTC. This gives the protein CASTPGETYEQYF.

The J gene is TRBJ2-3, the V gene TRBV9; no clear D. Germline V gene sequence: CDR1 SGDLS, CDR2 YYNGEE. The CDR3 consists of 13 residues. Deletions cut 2 bases from V and 1 base from J, with 5 bases between. CDR3: CASSVVGTDTQYF. The CDR3 bases are TGTGCCAGCAGCGTCGTAGGCACAGATACGCAGTATTTT. Drawing the rest from reference TRBV9 and TRBJ2-3, the complete variable domain is DSGVTQTPKHLITATGQRVTLRCSPRSGDLSVYWYQQSLDQGLQFLIQYYNGEERAKGNILERFSAQQFPDLHSELNLSSLELGDSALYFCASSVVGTDTQYFGPGTRLTVL.

The V gene is TRBV13, the J gene TRBJ2-1; 9 bases fit TRBD2. The germline V gene encodes CDR1 PRHDT and CDR2 FYEKMQ (reference sequence). Germline trimming cut 0 bases from V and 1 base from J; bases unmatched to any gene: 4. This CDR3 contains 17 residues. The CDR3 spells CASSLGTLAGSYNEQFF. Written as DNA, the CDR3 is TGTGCCAGCAGCTTAGGCACTCTAGCGGGGTCCTACAATGAGCAGTTCTTC.

This chain joins TRBV28 and TRBJ2-7; 7 bases map to TRBD1. Germline lookup yields CDR1 MDHEN and CDR2 SYDVKM. V shed 5 bases and J 0 bases; nucleotides not matched to a gene: 4. CDR3 size: 14 residues. CDR3 amino acids: CASSLQGDSYEQYF. Written as DNA, the CDR3 is TGTGCCAGCAGTCTCCAGGGGGACTCCTACGAGCAGTACTTC.

The chain carries TRBV5-4 and TRBJ2-1, with D tentatively TRBD2 (5 bases). CDR1 is SGHNT, CDR2 YYREEE, per germline (reference sequence). Trimming stripped 6 bases from V and 7 bases from J, with 23 bases between. The CDR3 contains 16 residues. CDR3 sequence reads: CASTPSGRLFSNEQFF. As DNA, the CDR3 is TGTGCCAGCACCCCCTCGGGGAGACTCTTTTCGAATGAGCAGTTCTTC.

This sequence joins TRBV19 and TRBJ1-5, with 7 bases matching TRBD1. CDR1 LNHDA and CDR2 SQIVND come from the germline V gene (reference sequence). The CDR3 contains 15 residues. The junction had 5 bases not matched to a gene; V was cut back by 6 bases and J by 0 bases. CDR3 sequence: CASRGRGYSNQPQHF. The CDR3 region has the DNA TGTGCCAGTAGGGGCAGGGGGTATAGCAATCAGCCCCAGCATTTT.

This clone appeared a single time. J is TRBJ1-1 and V is TRBV6-5; no clear D gene. The CDR3 consists of 14 residues. V shed 6 bases and J shed 0 bases, with 11 bases lying between them. In germline, CDR1 is MNHEY, CDR2 SVGAGI. The CDR3 spells CASRSGSMNTEAFF. The CDR3 DNA reads TGTGCCAGCAGAAGTGGGAGCATGAACACTGAAGCTTTCTTT.

The rearrangement joins TRBV19 to TRBJ2-2; 10 nucleotides match TRBD2. CDR3 size: 17 residues. V lost 5 bases and J lost 3; bases outside the gene matches: 9. Germline CDR1 LNHDA, CDR2 SQIVND (reference sequence). The CDR3 reads CASSPLLAGGDTGELFF. CDR3 sequence (DNA): TGTGCCAGTAGTCCCCTTTTAGCGGGAGGTGACACCGGGGAGCTGTTTTTT.

The V call is TRBV6-5, the J call TRBJ2-5, with TRBD1 matching over 7 bases. Trimming at V came to 5 bases and at J to 4 bases, leaving 7 bases not matched to a gene. The CDR3 is 14 amino acids. CDR1 MNHEY and CDR2 SVGAGI come from the germline V gene. The CDR3 DNA reads as TGTGCCAGCAGTCCAGGGGGTGAGGGAGAGACCCAGTACTTC. Its protein product is CASSPGGEGETQYF.

The chain uses TRBV12-5 and TRBJ2-4; D unresolved. V lost 2 bases, J lost 9 bases, and 5 bases lay in between. The V gene's germline CDR1 is LGHNT and CDR2 FRNRAP. CDR3 length: 11 amino acids. CDR3 region: CASGLPGIQYF. CDR3 nucleotides: TGTGCTAGTGGTTTGCCGGGCATTCAGTACTTC. The complete variable domain, with remaining parts taken from reference TRBV12-5 and TRBJ2-4, reads DARVTQTPRHKVTEMGQEVTMRCQPILGHNTVFWYRQTMMQGLELLAYFRNRAPLDDSGMPKDRFSAEMPDATLATLKIQPSEPRDSAVYFCASGLPGIQYFGAGTRLSVL.

This chain uses TRBV6-5 with TRBJ2-7; a possible D gene is TRBD2 (6 bases). Germline-derived CDR1 and CDR2 are MNHEY and SVGAGI. This CDR3 is 14 amino acids long. The germline V and J ends were trimmed by 8 bases and 6 bases, with 20 bases remaining between them. The CDR3 sequence: CASGTAADPSEQYF. The CDR3 coding sequence is TGTGCCAGCGGGACTGCAGCGGATCCATCCGAGCAGTACTTC.

V is TRBV6-5 and J is TRBJ1-5; 8 bases are shared with TRBD1. From germline, CDR1 is MNHEY and CDR2 SVGAGI. Unmatched junction bases numbered 5, after V lost 4 bases and J lost 6 bases. There are 14 residues in the CDR3. DNA of the CDR3: TGTGCCAGCAGTTCTCCAGGGGGCAGTCAGCCCCAGCATTTT. Its translation: CASSSPGGSQPQHF.

V is TRBV28 and J is TRBJ2-7; D unresolved. Germline lookup yields CDR1 MDHEN and CDR2 SYDVKM. The V and J ends lost 3 bases and 7 bases respectively, with 7 bases between them. CDR3 size: 11 residues. The CDR3 DNA follows: TGTGCCAGCAGTTTTGTTCGGGAGCAGTACTTC. It yields the protein CASSFVREQYF.

This clone was counted a single time. The rearrangement links TRBV29-1 to TRBJ1-1; D not resolved. The CDR3 loop spans 13 amino acids. With 6 bases removed from V and 0 bases from J, the gap between germline ends came to 11 bases. Germline V lookup: CDR1 SQVTM, CDR2 ANQGSEA. The chain's CDR3 is CSVQASMNTEAFF. The CDR3 coding sequence is TGCAGCGTCCAGGCCAGCATGAACACTGAAGCTTTCTTT.